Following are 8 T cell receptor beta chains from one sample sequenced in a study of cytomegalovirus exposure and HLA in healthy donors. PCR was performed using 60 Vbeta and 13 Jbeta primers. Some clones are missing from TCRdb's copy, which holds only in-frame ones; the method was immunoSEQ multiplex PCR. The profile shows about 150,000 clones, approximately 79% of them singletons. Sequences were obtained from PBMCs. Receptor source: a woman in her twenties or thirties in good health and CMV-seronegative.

In nucleotides, the CDR3 is TGTGCCAGCAGCCCTCCCGGTTCCTACGAGCAGTACTTC. Amino acid sequence: CASSPPGSYEQYF. V and J are TRBV6-1 and TRBJ2-7; D gene ambiguous. Germline CDR1 MNHNS, CDR2 SASEGT. The CDR3 extends over 13 amino acids. The V gene lost 6 bases and the J gene lost 1 base, with 10 bases spanning the gap.

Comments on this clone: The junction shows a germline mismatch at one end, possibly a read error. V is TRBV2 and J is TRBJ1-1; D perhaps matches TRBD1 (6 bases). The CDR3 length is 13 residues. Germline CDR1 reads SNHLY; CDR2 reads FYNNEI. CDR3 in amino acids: CAGRQARVTEAFF. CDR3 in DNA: TGTGCCGGCAGACAGGCTCGAGTTACTGAAGCTTTCTTT.

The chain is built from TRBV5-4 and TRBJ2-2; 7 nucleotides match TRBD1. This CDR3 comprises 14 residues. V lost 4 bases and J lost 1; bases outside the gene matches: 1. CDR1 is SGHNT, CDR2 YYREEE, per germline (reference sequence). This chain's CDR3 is CASSRDRNTGELFF. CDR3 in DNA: TGTGCCAGCAGCAGGGACAGGAACACCGGGGAGCTGTTTTTT.

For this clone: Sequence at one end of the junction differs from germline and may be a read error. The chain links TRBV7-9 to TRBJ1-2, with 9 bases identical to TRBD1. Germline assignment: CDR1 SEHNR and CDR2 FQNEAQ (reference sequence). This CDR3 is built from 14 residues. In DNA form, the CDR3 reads TGTTCCAGCAGCTCACCCGGGACAGGGTTAGGCTACACCTTC. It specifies CSSSSPGTGLGYTF.

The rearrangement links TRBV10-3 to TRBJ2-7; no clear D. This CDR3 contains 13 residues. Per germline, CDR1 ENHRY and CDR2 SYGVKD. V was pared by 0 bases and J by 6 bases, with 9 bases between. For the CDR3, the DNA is TGTGCCATCAGTGAGTCGTCGGTGCCCGAGCAGTACTTC. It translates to CAISESSVPEQYF.

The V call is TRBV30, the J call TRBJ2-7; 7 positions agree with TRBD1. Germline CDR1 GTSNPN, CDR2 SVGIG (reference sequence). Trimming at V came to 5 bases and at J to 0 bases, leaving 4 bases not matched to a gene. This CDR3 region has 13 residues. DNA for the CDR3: TGTGCCTGGGCGACAGGGAGCTCCTACGAGCAGTACTTC. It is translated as CAWATGSSYEQYF.

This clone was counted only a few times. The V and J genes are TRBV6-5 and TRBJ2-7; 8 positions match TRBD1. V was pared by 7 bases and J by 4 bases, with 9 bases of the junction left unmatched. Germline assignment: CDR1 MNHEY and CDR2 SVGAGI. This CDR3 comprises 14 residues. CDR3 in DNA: TGTGCCAGCAAGCCCGACAGGGGCCGATACGAGCAGTACTTC. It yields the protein CASKPDRGRYEQYF.

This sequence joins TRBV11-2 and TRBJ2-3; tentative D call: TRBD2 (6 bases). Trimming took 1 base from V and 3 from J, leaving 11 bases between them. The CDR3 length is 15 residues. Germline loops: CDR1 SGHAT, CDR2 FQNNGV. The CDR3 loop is CASSLGGGVTDTQYF. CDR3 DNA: TGTGCCAGCAGCTTAGGCGGAGGGGTAACAGATACGCAGTATTTT.